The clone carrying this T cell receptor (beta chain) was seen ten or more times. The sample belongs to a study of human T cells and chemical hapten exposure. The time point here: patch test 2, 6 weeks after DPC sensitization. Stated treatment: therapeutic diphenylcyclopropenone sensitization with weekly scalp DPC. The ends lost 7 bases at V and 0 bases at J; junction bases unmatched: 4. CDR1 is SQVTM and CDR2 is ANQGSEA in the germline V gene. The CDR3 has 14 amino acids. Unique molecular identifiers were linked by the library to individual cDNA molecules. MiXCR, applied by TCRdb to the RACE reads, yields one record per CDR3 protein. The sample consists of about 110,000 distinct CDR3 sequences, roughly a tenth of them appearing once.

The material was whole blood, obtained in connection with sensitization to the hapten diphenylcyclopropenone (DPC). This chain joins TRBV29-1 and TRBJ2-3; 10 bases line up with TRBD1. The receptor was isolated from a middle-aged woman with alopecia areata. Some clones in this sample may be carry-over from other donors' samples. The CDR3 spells CSGGQGESTDTQYF. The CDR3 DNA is TGCAGCGGAGGACAGGGGGAGAGCACAGATACGCAGTATTTT.